This entry features one TCR beta chain sequence. Its antigen remains unidentified. Clones were read by immunoSEQ multiplex PCR, and TCRdb kept only the in-frame ones, dropping some. The sample holds tens of thousands of clones, around 81% seen once. CDR3 size: 17 residues. Germline V CDR1 and CDR2: LGHNA, YSLEER. Trimming at V came to 0 bases and at J to 5 bases, leaving 12 bases not matched to a gene. The data stem from a study of T cells in localized non-small cell lung cancer. Study-wide results and caveats: Heterogeneity is still possible, as just one tumor region was sequenced. Compared with tumor, uninvolved adjacent lung displayed greater T cell clonality, ranking highest overall. Within adjacent lung there appeared a median around 60 of the top 100 tumor clones.

Sequencing was performed on peripheral blood, taken before any cancer treatment. This TCR was sampled from a female donor older than 55 with stage I lung adenocarcinoma. The chain links TRBV4-3 to TRBJ2-7, with 8 bases that match TRBD1. CDR3 sequence (DNA): TGCGCCAGCAGCCAAGATGTGGCCGGACAGGGATCCAACGAGCAGTACTTC. This encodes CASSQDVAGQGSNEQYF.